A single sample is the source of the 5 T cell receptor beta chains below, sequenced in a study of cytomegalovirus exposure and HLA in healthy donors. 13 Jbeta primers and 60 Vbeta primers were used for the PCR. Method: immunoSEQ multiplex PCR; TCRdb's copy keeps in-frame clones and lacks some. Found here are 100,000 or so clones, roughly 80% of them singletons; the top ten hold roughly 3.4%. Sequences were obtained from PBMCs. Receptors originate from a man in his thirties or forties in good health and CMV-seropositive.

The gene calls are TRBV7-9 and TRBJ1-4; the match to TRBD1 covers 8 bases. The CDR3 consists of 15 residues. J was trimmed by 6 bases and V by 6 bases; bases with no gene match: 9. CDR1 is SEHNR, CDR2 FQNEAQ, per germline (reference sequence). The CDR3 DNA reads TGTGCCAGCAGATCGAGACAGGGGTGGGATGAAAAACTGTTTTTT. It specifies CASRSRQGWDEKLFF.

CDR3 sequence: CATSGRTGQNYNYGYTF. In DNA form, the CDR3 reads TGTGCCACCAGCGGAAGGACGGGACAGAACTATAACTATGGCTACACCTTC. The chain carries TRBV15 and TRBJ1-2; 7 bases align to TRBD1. From germline, CDR1 is LNHNV and CDR2 YYDKDF (reference sequence). V trimming: 5 bases; J trimming: 1 base; junction bases outside the gene matches: 13. The CDR3 sequence is 17 residues long.

The V and J genes are TRBV28 and TRBJ2-5; TRBD1 matches at 8 bases. Per the germline V gene, CDR1 is MDHEN and CDR2 is SYDVKM. The CDR3 loop spans 15 amino acids. V shed 5 bases, J shed 5 bases, and the junction held 10 bases outside the gene matches. CDR3 nucleotides: TGTGCCAGCAGTATAGTACAGGGGGGAAGGGAGACCCAGTACTTC. Translating gives CASSIVQGGRETQYF.

This clone was counted once. V and J are TRBV28 and TRBJ2-7; the D gene is possibly TRBD1 (7 bases). Germline CDR1 is MDHEN and CDR2 is SYDVKM. The CDR3 consists of 16 residues. V was pared by 2 bases and J by 0 bases, with 14 bases between. This chain's CDR3 is CASSLIGGTVSYEQYF. CDR3 nucleotides: TGTGCCAGCAGTTTAATAGGAGGGACAGTCTCCTACGAGCAGTACTTC.

The V gene is TRBV5-4, the J gene TRBJ2-5; a weak D match, TRBD2 (6 bases). Trimming left V 3 bases short and J 4 bases short, with 19 bases between. This CDR3 contains 16 residues. Germline V CDR1 and CDR2: SGHNT, YYREEE (reference sequence). The CDR3 DNA is TGTGCCAGCAGCTCACCGGGACTTAAACAAGGAGAGACCCAGTACTTC. It encodes CASSSPGLKQGETQYF.